Here is one T cell receptor beta chain with its context. Its target is unknown. Trimming took off 2 bases at V and 1 base at J, with 12 bases between the two ends. The CDR3 runs 15 residues. The germline V gene encodes CDR1 MNHEY and CDR2 SVGAGI. The TCR cDNA carried a universal primer site and UMIs from 5'RACE template switching. TCRdb re-called the 5' RACE reads with MiXCR, one entry per CDR3 protein. The sample yields under 600,000 distinct CDR3 sequences, roughly 14% seen once. This specimen belongs to a study of T cells after yellow fever vaccination. Study outcomes and limitations: Post-booster samples contained most primary-vaccination clones (around 95% CD4, roughly 88% CD8).

Sequenced here: PBMCs, sampled on the day of the yellow fever booster vaccination. The chain is built from TRBV6-5 and TRBJ2-7; D gene ambiguous. The sequence was collected from a man aged 25-45 years who received the YFV17D yellow fever vaccine. The CDR3 reads CASSYGRAISYEQYF. CDR3 sequence (DNA): TGTGCCAGCAGTTACGGCAGAGCGATTTCCTACGAGCAGTACTTC.